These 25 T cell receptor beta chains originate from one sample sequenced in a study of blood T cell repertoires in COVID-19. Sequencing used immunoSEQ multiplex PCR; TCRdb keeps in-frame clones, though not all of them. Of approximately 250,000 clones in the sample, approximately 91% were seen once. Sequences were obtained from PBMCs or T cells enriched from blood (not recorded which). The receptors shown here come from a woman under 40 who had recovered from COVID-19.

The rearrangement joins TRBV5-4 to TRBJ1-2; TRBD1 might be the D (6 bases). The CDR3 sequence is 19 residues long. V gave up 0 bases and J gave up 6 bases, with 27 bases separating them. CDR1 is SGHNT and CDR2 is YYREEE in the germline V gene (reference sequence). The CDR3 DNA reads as TGTGCCAGCAGCTTGGCGATCGGAGGTCCCAGGGGCGCGTCTGATGGCTACACCTTC. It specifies CASSLAIGGPRGASDGYTF.

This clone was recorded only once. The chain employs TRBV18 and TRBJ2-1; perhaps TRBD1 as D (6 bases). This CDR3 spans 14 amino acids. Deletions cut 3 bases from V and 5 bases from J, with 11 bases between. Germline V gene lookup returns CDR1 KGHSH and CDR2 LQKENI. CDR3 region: CASSPTPGDNEQFF. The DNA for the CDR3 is TGTGCCAGCTCACCCACCCCAGGGGACAATGAGCAGTTCTTC. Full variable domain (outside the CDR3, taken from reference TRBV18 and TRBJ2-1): NAGVMQNPRHLVRRRGQEARLRCSPMKGHSHVYWYRQLPEEGLKFMVYLQKENIIDESGMPKERFSAEFPKEGPSILRIQQVVRGDSAAYFCASSPTPGDNEQFFGPGTRLTVL.

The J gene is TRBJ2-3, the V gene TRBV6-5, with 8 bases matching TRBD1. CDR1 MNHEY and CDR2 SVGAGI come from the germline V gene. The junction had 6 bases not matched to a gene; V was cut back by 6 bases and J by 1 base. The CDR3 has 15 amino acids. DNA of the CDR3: TGTGCCAGCAGCAAGACAGGGGCCGGCACAGATACGCAGTATTTT. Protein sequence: CASSKTGAGTDTQYF.

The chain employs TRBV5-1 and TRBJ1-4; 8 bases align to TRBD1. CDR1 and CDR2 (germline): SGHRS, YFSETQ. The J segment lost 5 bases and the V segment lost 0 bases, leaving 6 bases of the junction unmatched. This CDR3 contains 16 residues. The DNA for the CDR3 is TGCGCCAGCAGCTTGGGGGCCCACAGGGGGAATGAAAAACTGTTTTTT. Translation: CASSLGAHRGNEKLFF.

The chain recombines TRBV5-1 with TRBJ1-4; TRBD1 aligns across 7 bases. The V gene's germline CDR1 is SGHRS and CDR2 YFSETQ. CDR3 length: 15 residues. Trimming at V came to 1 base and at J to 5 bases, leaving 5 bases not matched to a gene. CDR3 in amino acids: CASSLSGTDNEKLFF. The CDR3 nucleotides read TGCGCCAGCAGCTTGTCGGGGACAGACAATGAAAAACTGTTTTTT.

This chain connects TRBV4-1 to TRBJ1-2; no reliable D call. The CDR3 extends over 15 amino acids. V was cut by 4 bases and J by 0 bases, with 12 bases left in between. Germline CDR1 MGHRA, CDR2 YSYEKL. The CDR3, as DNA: TGCGCCAGCAGCCTCTCCCTTGACACTAACTATGGCTACACCTTC. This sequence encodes CASSLSLDTNYGYTF.

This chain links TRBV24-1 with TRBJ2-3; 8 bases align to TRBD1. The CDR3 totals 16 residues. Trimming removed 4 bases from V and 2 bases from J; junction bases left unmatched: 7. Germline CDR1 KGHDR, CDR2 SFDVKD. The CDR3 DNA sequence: TGTGCCACCAGTGACTCGACAGGGGTGAACACAGATACGCAGTATTTT. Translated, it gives CATSDSTGVNTDTQYF.

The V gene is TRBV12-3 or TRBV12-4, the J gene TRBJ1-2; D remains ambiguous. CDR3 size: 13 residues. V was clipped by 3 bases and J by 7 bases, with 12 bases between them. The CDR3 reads CASSFIQRVGYTF. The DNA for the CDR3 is TGTGCCAGCAGTTTTATTCAGCGGGTTGGCTACACCTTC.

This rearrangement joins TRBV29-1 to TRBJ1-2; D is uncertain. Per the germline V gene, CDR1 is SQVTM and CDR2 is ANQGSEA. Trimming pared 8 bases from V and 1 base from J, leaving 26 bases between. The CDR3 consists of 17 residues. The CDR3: CSPLRRRNCSYNYGYTF. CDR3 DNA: TGCAGCCCCCTTCGGCGACGAAATTGTAGCTATAACTATGGCTACACCTTC.

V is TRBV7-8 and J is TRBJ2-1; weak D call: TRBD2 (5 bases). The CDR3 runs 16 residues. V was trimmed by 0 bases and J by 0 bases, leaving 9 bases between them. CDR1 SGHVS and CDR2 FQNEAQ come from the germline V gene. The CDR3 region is CASSLAGVSSYNEQFF. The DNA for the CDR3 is TGTGCCAGCAGCTTAGCGGGAGTAAGCTCCTACAATGAGCAGTTCTTC.

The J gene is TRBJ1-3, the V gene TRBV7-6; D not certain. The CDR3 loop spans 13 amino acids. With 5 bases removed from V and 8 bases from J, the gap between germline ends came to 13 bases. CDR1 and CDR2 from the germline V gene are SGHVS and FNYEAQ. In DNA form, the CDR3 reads TGTGCCAGCAGCCTTCGCGTTGTTGACACCATATATTTT. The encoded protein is CASSLRVVDTIYF. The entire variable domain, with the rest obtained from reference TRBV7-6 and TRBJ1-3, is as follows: GAGVSQSPRYKVTKRGQDVALRCDPISGHVSLYWYRQALGQGPEFLTYFNYEAQQDKSGLPNDRFSAERPEGSISTLTIQRTEQRDSAMYRCASSLRVVDTIYFGEGSWLTVV.

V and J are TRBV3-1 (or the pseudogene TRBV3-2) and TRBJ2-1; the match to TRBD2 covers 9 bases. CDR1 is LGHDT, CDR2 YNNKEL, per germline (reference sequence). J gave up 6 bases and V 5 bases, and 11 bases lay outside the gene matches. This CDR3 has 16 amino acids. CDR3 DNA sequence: TGTGCCAGCAGCACCCGACTAGCGGCAGGCCCCAATGAGCAGTTCTTC. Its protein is CASSTRLAAGPNEQFF.

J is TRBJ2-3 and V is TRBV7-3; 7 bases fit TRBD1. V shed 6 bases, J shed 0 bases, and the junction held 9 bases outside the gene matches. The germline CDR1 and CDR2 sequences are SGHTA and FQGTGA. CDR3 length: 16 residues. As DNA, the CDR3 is TGTGCCAGCAGTTCCTCTTTAGGGGGCAGCACAGATACGCAGTATTTT. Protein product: CASSSSLGGSTDTQYF. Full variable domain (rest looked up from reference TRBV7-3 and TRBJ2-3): GAGVSQTPSNKVTEKGKYVELRCDPISGHTALYWYRQSLGQGPEFLIYFQGTGAADDSGLPNDRFFAVRPEGSVSTLKIQRTERGDSAVYLCASSSSLGGSTDTQYFGPGTRLTVL.

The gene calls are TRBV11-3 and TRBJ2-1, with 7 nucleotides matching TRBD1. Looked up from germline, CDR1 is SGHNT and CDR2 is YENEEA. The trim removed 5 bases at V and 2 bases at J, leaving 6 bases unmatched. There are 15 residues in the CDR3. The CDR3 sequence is CASSGTGTAYNEQFF. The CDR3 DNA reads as TGTGCCAGCAGCGGAACCGGGACAGCCTACAATGAGCAGTTCTTC.

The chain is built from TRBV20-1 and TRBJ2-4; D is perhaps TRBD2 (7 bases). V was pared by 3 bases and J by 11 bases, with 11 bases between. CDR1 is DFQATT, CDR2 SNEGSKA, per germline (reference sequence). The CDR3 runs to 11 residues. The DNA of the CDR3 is TGCAGTGCTAGGAGAGGGGGGGTTCAGTACTTC. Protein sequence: CSARRGGVQYF.

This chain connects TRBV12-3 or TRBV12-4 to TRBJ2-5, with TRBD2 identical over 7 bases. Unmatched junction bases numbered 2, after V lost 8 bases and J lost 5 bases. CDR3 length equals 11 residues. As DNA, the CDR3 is TGTGCCAGCCGGGAGGAGGAGACCCAGTACTTC. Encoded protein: CASREEETQYF.

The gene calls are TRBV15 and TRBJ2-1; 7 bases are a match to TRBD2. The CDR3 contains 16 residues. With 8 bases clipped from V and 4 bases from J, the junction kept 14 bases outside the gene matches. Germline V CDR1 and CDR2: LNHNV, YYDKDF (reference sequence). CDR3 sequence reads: CATRWTGGGYYNEQFF. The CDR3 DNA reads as TGTGCCACCCGGTGGACGGGGGGAGGCTATTACAATGAGCAGTTCTTC.

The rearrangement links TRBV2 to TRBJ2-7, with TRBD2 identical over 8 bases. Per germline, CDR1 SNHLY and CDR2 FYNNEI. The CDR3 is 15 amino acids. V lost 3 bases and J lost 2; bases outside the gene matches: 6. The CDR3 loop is CASSEVLAVPYEQYF. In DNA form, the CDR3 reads TGTGCCAGCAGTGAGGTACTAGCGGTACCCTACGAGCAGTACTTC. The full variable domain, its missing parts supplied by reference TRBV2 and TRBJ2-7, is EPEVTQTPSHQVTQMGQEVILRCVPISNHLYFYWYRQILGQKVEFLVSFYNNEISEKSEIFDDQFSVERPDGSNFTLKIRSTKLEDSAMYFCASSEVLAVPYEQYFGPGTRLTVT.

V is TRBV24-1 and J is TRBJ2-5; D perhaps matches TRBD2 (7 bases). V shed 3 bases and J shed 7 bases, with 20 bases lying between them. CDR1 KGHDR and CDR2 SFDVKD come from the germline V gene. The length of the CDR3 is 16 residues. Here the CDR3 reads CATSDPQEQAGATQYF. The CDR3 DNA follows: TGTGCCACCAGTGATCCCCAGGAACAGGCGGGGGCGACCCAGTACTTC.

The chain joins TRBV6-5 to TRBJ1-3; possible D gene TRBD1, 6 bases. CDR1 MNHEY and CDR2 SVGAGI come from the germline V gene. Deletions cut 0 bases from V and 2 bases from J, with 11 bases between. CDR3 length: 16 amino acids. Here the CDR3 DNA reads TGTGCCAGCAGTTACTCTCACAGGGTGACTGGAAACACCATATATTTT. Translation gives CASSYSHRVTGNTIYF.

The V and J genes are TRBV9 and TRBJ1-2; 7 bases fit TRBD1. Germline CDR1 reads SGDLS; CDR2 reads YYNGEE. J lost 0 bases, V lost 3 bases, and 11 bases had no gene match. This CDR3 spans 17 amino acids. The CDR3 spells CASSADLLQGPNYGYTF. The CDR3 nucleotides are TGTGCCAGCAGCGCGGACCTATTACAGGGGCCTAACTATGGCTACACCTTC.

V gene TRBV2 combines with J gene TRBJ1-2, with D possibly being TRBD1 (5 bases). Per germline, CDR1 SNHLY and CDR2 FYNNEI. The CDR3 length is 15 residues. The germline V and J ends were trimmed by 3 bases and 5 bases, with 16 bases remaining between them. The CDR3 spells CASSDAGGGEYGYTF. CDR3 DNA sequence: TGTGCCAGCAGTGACGCCGGGGGTGGCGAGTATGGCTACACCTTC. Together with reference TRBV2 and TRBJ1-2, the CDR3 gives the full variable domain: EPEVTQTPSHQVTQMGQEVILRCVPISNHLYFYWYRQILGQKVEFLVSFYNNEISEKSEIFDDQFSVERPDGSNFTLKIRSTKLEDSAMYFCASSDAGGGEYGYTFGSGTRLTVV.

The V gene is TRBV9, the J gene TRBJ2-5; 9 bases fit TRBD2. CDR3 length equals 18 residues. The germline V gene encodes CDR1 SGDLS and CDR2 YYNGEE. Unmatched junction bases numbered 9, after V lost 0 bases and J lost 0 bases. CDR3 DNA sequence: TGTGCCAGCAGCGTAGGGGTAGCGGGAGACCTTTACCAAGAGACCCAGTACTTC. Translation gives CASSVGVAGDLYQETQYF.

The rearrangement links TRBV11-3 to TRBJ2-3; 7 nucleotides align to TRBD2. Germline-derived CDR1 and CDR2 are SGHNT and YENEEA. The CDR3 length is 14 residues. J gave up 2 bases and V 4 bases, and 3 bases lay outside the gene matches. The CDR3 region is CASSSLAVTDTQYF. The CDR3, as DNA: TGTGCCAGCAGCTCTCTAGCGGTCACAGATACGCAGTATTTT.

The CDR3 DNA is TGTGCCAGCAGCCCGAGCGGGGGTACCATGAACACTGAAGCTTTCTTT. It encodes CASSPSGGTMNTEAFF. J is TRBJ1-1 and V is TRBV7-9; tentative D call: TRBD1 (5 bases). The CDR3 runs 16 residues. Germline CDR1 SEHNR, CDR2 FQNEAQ (reference sequence). Trimming pared 5 bases from V and 0 bases from J, leaving 16 bases between. The complete variable domain, with remaining parts taken from reference TRBV7-9 and TRBJ1-1, reads DTGVSQNPRHKITKRGQNVTFRCDPISEHNRLYWYRQTLGQGPEFLTYFQNEAQLEKSRLLSDRFSAERPKGSFSTLEIQRTEQGDSAMYLCASSPSGGTMNTEAFFGQGTRLTVV.